This TCR beta chain originates from a study of T cell repertoires in cytomegalovirus infection. Study context: Both a matching HLA type and CMV infection were indicated by public TCR beta signatures.

Germline loops: CDR1 SGHTA, CDR2 FQGNSA. V lost 4 bases and J lost 4, with 5 bases in between. The CDR3 has 12 residues. In this sample, this clonotype turned up many times. One entry per CDR3 protein, called by TCRdb with MiXCR from the reads. The sample lists about 400,000 distinct CDR3 sequences; roughly 20% were seen once. The TCR originated in a human donor in good health (CMV status not recorded). Some clones in this sample may be carry-over from other donors' samples. J is TRBJ1-5 and V is TRBV7-2, with no clear D. Sequenced material: PBMCs. Written as DNA, the CDR3 is TGTGCCAGCAGCTCCATGAATCAGCCCCAGCATTTT. Translation gives CASSSMNQPQHF.